These 15 T cell receptor beta chains were sequenced from one sample in a study of regulatory T cells in long-lasting Graves disease. Time point of the sample: newly diagnosed GD, antithyroid drugs for less than 3 months. Isolated PBMC RNA provided the starting material for the TCR library. Investigators prepared the TCR beta libraries by applying iRepertoire HTBI primers and Arm-PCR of CDR3 regions. TCRdb fed the multiplex PCR reads into MiXCR, producing one record per CDR3 protein. The data show over 350,000 distinct CDR3 sequences, with roughly 15% seen just once and about 8.3% held by the top ten. These data were also reused for a study on T cells in Graves' hyperthyroidism and ophthalmopathy.

The sequencing used peripheral blood mononuclear cells (PBMCs), collected at new diagnosis, from a patient treated with antithyroid drugs. The receptors stem from a woman in her thirties or forties with Graves disease.

On this clonotype: A much larger clone lies one base from this, so it may be a read error. The rearrangement links TRBV11-3 to TRBJ2-2; TRBD2 agrees at 10 bases. CDR1 SGHNT and CDR2 YENEEA come from the germline V gene. The CDR3 totals 17 residues. The CDR3 nucleotides are TGTGCCTGCAGCTGGGGTAGCGGGAGGATCAACACCGGGGAGCTGTTTTTT. Its translation: CACSWGSGRINTGELFF.

The sample holds a few counts of this clonotype. In nucleotides, the CDR3 is TGTGCCAGCAGCTTGGGCACTCGGCCAGGGGATACGCAGTATTTT. It yields the protein CASSLGTRPGDTQYF. The chain carries TRBV5-8 and TRBJ2-3; D may be TRBD1 (5 bases). The CDR3 consists of 15 residues. Trimming removed 0 bases at V and 6 bases at J, with 14 bases between. The germline V gene encodes CDR1 SGHTS and CDR2 YDEGEE.

This clonotype came up many times. The chain employs TRBV6-1 and TRBJ2-2; no clear D. The CDR3 spans 14 residues. The V end lost 7 bases, the J end lost 3 bases, and 12 bases lay between the germline ends. Germline-derived CDR1 and CDR2 are MNHNS and SASEGT. This CDR3 is CASISPYYTGELFF. The CDR3 nucleotides read TGTGCCAGCATCTCTCCCTACTACACCGGGGAGCTGTTTTTT.

Regarding this clonotype: A much larger clone is a single base away; this may be a read error. The V call is TRBV15, the J call TRBJ2-7; D gene unclear. V was pared by 2 bases and J by 3 bases, with 11 bases between. CDR3 size: 14 residues. The germline V gene encodes CDR1 LNHNV and CDR2 YYDKDF (reference sequence). CDR3 amino acids: CATSRRADNYEQYF. As DNA, the CDR3 is TGTGCCACCAGCAGAAGGGCAGACAACTACGAGCAGTACTTC.

This clonotype has at least ten counts. V gene TRBV12-3 or TRBV12-4 combines with J gene TRBJ1-1, with D tentatively TRBD1 (5 bases). This CDR3 has 14 residues. Trimming pared 1 base from V and 3 bases from J, leaving 9 bases between. CDR3 loop: CASSLVGRDTEAFF. The CDR3, as DNA: TGTGCCAGCAGTTTAGTTGGCAGGGACACTGAAGCTTTCTTT.

In this sample, this clonotype turned up a few times. The gene calls are TRBV5-1 and TRBJ2-7; TRBD1 aligns across 8 bases. The junction had 10 bases not matched to a gene; V was cut back by 2 bases and J by 3 bases. The CDR3 consists of 16 residues. In germline, CDR1 is SGHRS, CDR2 YFSETQ. CDR3 region: CASSFSGATGVYEQYF. The CDR3 nucleotides are TGCGCCAGCAGCTTTAGCGGTGCGACAGGGGTCTACGAGCAGTACTTC.

This clonotype was detected many times. This chain connects TRBV24-1 to TRBJ2-7, with 13 nucleotides matching TRBD2. V dropped 4 bases and J dropped 2; count of bases not matched to a gene: 4. The CDR3 sequence is 16 residues long. Germline CDR1 and CDR2: KGHDR and SFDVKD. The CDR3 is CATSEAGTSGTYEQYF. CDR3 sequence (DNA): TGTGCCACCAGTGAGGCCGGGACTAGCGGGACCTACGAGCAGTACTTC.

CDR3: CSAGLLAAYNEQFF. For the CDR3, the DNA is TGCAGTGCTGGGCTCTTGGCCGCCTACAATGAGCAGTTCTTC. V and J are TRBV20-1 and TRBJ2-1; D call uncertain. The CDR3 runs 14 residues. Per germline, CDR1 DFQATT and CDR2 SNEGSKA (reference sequence). V dropped 5 bases and J dropped 2 bases, with 13 bases sitting between them.

Concerning this clonotype itself: An end of the junction does not agree with germline; a read error may underlie this. This chain uses TRBV7-7 with TRBJ2-3; 7 bases are shared with TRBD2. Per the germline V gene, CDR1 is SSHAT and CDR2 is FNYEAQ (reference sequence). The CDR3 consists of 17 residues. The CDR3 loop is CASSLGVGGPSTDTQYF. In nucleotides, the CDR3 is TGTGCTAGCAGCTTAGGAGTGGGAGGGCCCAGCACAGATACGCAGTATTTT.

V and J are TRBV3-1 and TRBJ1-6, with 8 nucleotides matching TRBD1. The ends lost 0 bases at V and 2 bases at J; junction bases unmatched: 0. This CDR3 has 16 amino acids. Germline CDR1 and CDR2: LGHDT and YNNKEL (reference sequence). The CDR3 is CASSQEQGAYNSPLHF. Written as DNA, the CDR3 is TGTGCCAGCAGCCAAGAACAGGGGGCCTATAATTCACCCCTCCACTTT.

In its sample, this clonotype was seen a few times. Being one base from a much bigger clone, this may be a read error. The chain uses TRBV14 and TRBJ2-3; no clear D gene. From germline, CDR1 is SGHDN and CDR2 FVKESK. The CDR3 runs 16 residues. CDR3 DNA sequence: TGTGCCTGCAGCCAAGTAGATTCCTTGGTTATAGATACGCAGTATTTT. It codes for CACSQVDSLVIDTQYF.

This clonotype was found many times. This sequence joins TRBV12-3 or TRBV12-4 and TRBJ1-6, with 8 bases lining up with TRBD1. The CDR3 loop spans 16 amino acids. Losses at the gene ends were 5 bases for V and 13 bases for J; bases not matched to a gene: 16. The CDR3 DNA reads as TGTGCCAGCAGTCCAGGGGGCGGTAGGAGGTTTTCGCCCCTCCACTTT. This codes for CASSPGGGRRFSPLHF.

On this clonotype itself: A clone one base away is much larger, so this may be a read error. This chain uses TRBV9 with TRBJ2-2; TRBD2 might be the D (5 bases). Germline values: CDR1 SGDLS, CDR2 YYNGEE. The CDR3 spans 17 residues. CDR3: CASSVGLAVSNTGELSF. The CDR3 bases are TGTGCCAGCAGCGTAGGTCTAGCCGTTTCGAACACCGGGGAGCTGTCTTTT.

This clonotype showed up just a few times. It may be a read error: a sequence one base away is much more abundant. The rearrangement joins TRBV2 to TRBJ2-1, with 9 bases lining up with TRBD2. Germline V gives CDR1 SNHLY, CDR2 FYNNEI. CDR3 length: 15 amino acids. The V gene end was trimmed by 5 bases and the J gene end by 9 bases; junction bases not matched to a gene: 11. The CDR3 DNA is TGTGCCAGCAGTTTAAAGGGACTAGCCTCCAGTGAGCAGTTCTTC. Protein: CASSLKGLASSEQFF.

The chain couples TRBV4-1 to TRBJ2-1; TRBD2 matches 7 bases. This CDR3 contains 14 residues. CDR1 MGHRA and CDR2 YSYEKL come from the germline V gene. V lost 0 bases, J lost 8 bases, and 4 bases stayed unmatched. The CDR3 DNA is TGCGCCAGCAGCCAAGACGAGGGGAGGGATGAGCAGTTCTTC. Residues: CASSQDEGRDEQFF.